These 18 T cell receptor beta chains were all obtained from the same sample, sequenced in a study of shared clonotypes between healthy human individuals. Sequenced by immunoSEQ multiplex PCR; TCRdb stores in-frame clones only, minus some. The sample has 450,000 to 500,000 clones; over 70% are singletons. The source material was PBMCs. The receptors derive from a woman aged 35 to 49 in good health. Some clones in this sample may be carry-over from other donors' samples.

This chain joins TRBV21-1 and TRBJ2-4; TRBD1, as called in the table, went unchecked against the DNA. TRBV21-1 is assigned pseudogene status. The CDR3 contains 18 residues. CDR3 sequence reads: CASSNALFRDSRRCVQYF. The DNA for the CDR3 is TGTGCCAGCAGCAACGCCCTCTTCCGGGACAGCCGAAGATGTGTTCAGTACTTC.

Regarding this clone: A far larger clone is just one base off, so this is likely a read error. The missing conserved phenylalanine or tryptophan at the end of this CDR3 makes a read error likely. The DNA is omitted, as the CDR3 cannot be located on it reliably, and the CDR3 follows TCRdb's listing. The chain combines TRBV6-1 with TRBJ1-2. The CDR3 length equals 12 residues, ends included. Looked up from germline, CDR1 is MNHNS and CDR2 is SASEGT. This CDR3 is CASSEAQRVFLP.

The chain links TRBV28 to TRBJ2-1, with TRBD2 matching over 13 bases. The CDR3 is made up of 20 amino acids. Germline V gives CDR1 MDHEN, CDR2 SYDVKM. V shed 5 bases and J 1 base; nucleotides not matched to a gene: 14. The CDR3 region is CASSPAFGLAGVRSYNEQFF. The DNA for the CDR3 is TGTGCCAGCAGTCCCGCCTTCGGACTAGCGGGAGTTAGGTCCTACAATGAGCAGTTCTTC.

The chain joins TRBV11-3 to TRBJ2-5; tentatively, D is TRBD2 (6 bases). Trimming took off 5 bases at V and 11 bases at J, with 18 bases between the two ends. This CDR3 region has 13 residues. The germline CDR1 and CDR2 sequences are SGHNT and YENEEA. This CDR3 is CASSHSGRGEQYF. In DNA, the CDR3 is TGTGCCAGCAGCCACTCAGGGCGCGGGGAGCAGTACTTC.

This chain uses TRBV30 with TRBJ1-2; weak D call: TRBD1 (6 bases). From germline, CDR1 is GTSNPN and CDR2 SVGIG (reference sequence). The CDR3 has 12 residues. The V end lost 4 bases, the J end lost 6 bases, and 12 bases lay between the germline ends. CDR3 region: CAWNRDLNGYTF. In DNA, the CDR3 is TGTGCCTGGAACAGGGACCTTAATGGCTACACCTTC.

J is TRBJ2-1 and V is TRBV5-1; 11 bases are shared with TRBD2. V lost 6 bases, J lost 6 bases, and 5 bases stayed unmatched. The germline CDR1 and CDR2 sequences are SGHRS and YFSETQ. This CDR3 is 14 amino acids long. In DNA form, the CDR3 reads TGCGCCAGCACAGCACTAGCGGGGGTCAATGAGCAGTTCTTC. As protein: CASTALAGVNEQFF.

Points on this clone: With only one base between it and a far larger clone, this is likely a read error. This rearrangement joins TRBV5-8 to TRBJ2-7; D is uncertain. The CDR3 loop spans 14 amino acids. Germline loops: CDR1 SGHTS, CDR2 YDEGEE. CDR3 sequence (DNA): TGTGCCAGCATCTTGGCCGGACGGTTCTACGAGCAGTACTTC. This codes for CASILAGRFYEQYF. The full variable domain, its missing parts supplied by reference TRBV5-8 and TRBJ2-7, is EAGVTQSPTHLIKTRGQQATLRCSPISGHTSVYWYQQALGLGLQFLLWYDEGEERNRGNFPPRFSGRQFPNYSSELNVNALELEDSALYLCASILAGRFYEQYFGPGTRLTVT.

This chain joins TRBV9 and TRBJ2-3, with 16 bases identical to TRBD2. V lost 0 bases and J lost 0; bases outside the gene matches: 4. This CDR3 has 19 amino acids. The germline V gene has CDR1 SGDLS and CDR2 YYNGEE. The CDR3 loop is CASSVAGTSGRASTDTQYF. For the CDR3, the DNA is TGTGCCAGCAGCGTAGCCGGGACTAGCGGGAGGGCTAGCACAGATACGCAGTATTTT.

Regarding this clone: At the DNA level, this CDR3 is encoded by other sequences in the same sample as well. The chain combines TRBV19 with TRBJ2-3; possibly TRBD1 or TRBD2 for D (5 bases each). V was cut by 0 bases and J by 2 bases, with 6 bases left in between. Per germline, CDR1 LNHDA and CDR2 SQIVND (reference sequence). The CDR3 is 14 residues long. The CDR3 DNA reads as TGTGCCAGTAGTATAGATGGGACCACAGATACGCAGTATTTT. Protein: CASSIDGTTDTQYF.

V and J are TRBV6-1 and TRBJ1-2, with D uncertain. Looked up from germline, CDR1 is MNHNS and CDR2 is SASEGT. The CDR3 length is 15 residues. V gave up 1 base and J gave up 5 bases, with 14 bases separating them. DNA of the CDR3: TGTGCCAGCAGTGAAGGATCGTACCGGGCTTATGGCTACACCTTC. The encoded protein is CASSEGSYRAYGYTF.

This chain joins TRBV5-1 and TRBJ2-1; a possible D gene is TRBD1 (6 bases). The CDR3 is 16 residues long. CDR1 and CDR2 from the germline V gene are SGHRS and YFSETQ. Trimming took off 0 bases at V and 7 bases at J, with 17 bases between the two ends. CDR3 in amino acids: CASSLEGRGDSNEQFF. The DNA of the CDR3 is TGCGCCAGCAGCTTGGAGGGCAGGGGTGATTCAAATGAGCAGTTCTTC. The whole variable domain, remainder taken from reference TRBV5-1 and TRBJ2-1, is KAGVTQTPRYLIKTRGQQVTLSCSPISGHRSVSWYQQTPGQGLQFLFEYFSETQRNKGNFPGRFSGRQFSNSRSEMNVSTLELGDSALYLCASSLEGRGDSNEQFFGPGTRLTVL.

Note on this clone: The likely explanation is a read error, given a far larger clone one base away. This CDR3 is also generated by other DNA sequences in the sample. The V and J genes are TRBV28 and TRBJ1-1; tentatively, D is TRBD1 (5 bases). The CDR3 contains 13 residues. V was shortened by 6 bases and J by 5 bases, with 13 bases between the two germline ends. Germline V gene data show CDR1 as MDHEN and CDR2 as SYDVKM. CDR3: CASRGRSNTEAFF. CDR3 nucleotide sequence: TGTGCCAGCAGGGGACGGTCGAATACTGAAGCTTTCTTT.

The CDR3 loop reads CASSSTGPIIYEQYF. CDR3 in DNA: TGTGCCAGCAGTTCCACGGGACCCATAATATACGAGCAGTACTTC. The rearrangement uses TRBV6-5 and TRBJ2-7; possibly TRBD1 or TRBD2 for D (5 bases each). This CDR3 has 15 residues. Looked up from germline, CDR1 is MNHEY and CDR2 is SVGAGI. V lost 4 bases and J 4 bases, leaving 17 bases between the germline ends.

A note on this clone: A far larger clone is a single base away, which makes a read error likely. The chain is built from TRBV6-5 and TRBJ2-7; D is perhaps TRBD1 (6 bases). The CDR3 contains 15 residues. Trimming removed 0 bases at V and 1 base at J, with 10 bases between. The V gene's germline CDR1 is MNHEY and CDR2 SVGAGI. CDR3: CASSYSGQSSYEQYF. CDR3 coding DNA: TGTGCCAGCAGTTACTCCGGACAGAGTTCCTACGAGCAGTACTTC.

CDR3 amino acids: CASMGANYGYTF. CDR3 nucleotides: TGTGCCAGCATGGGGGCCAACTATGGCTACACCTTC. The rearrangement joins TRBV6-1 to TRBJ1-2; D perhaps matches TRBD1 (6 bases). CDR1 is MNHNS and CDR2 is SASEGT in the germline V gene. V was cut by 7 bases and J by 2 bases, with 8 bases left in between. The CDR3 is made up of 12 amino acids.

This chain joins TRBV6-5 and TRBJ2-1; no firm D call. Germline V gene lookup returns CDR1 MNHEY and CDR2 SVGAGI. The CDR3 runs 15 residues. V gave up 4 bases and J gave up 2 bases, with 12 bases separating them. The DNA for the CDR3 is TGTGCCAGCAGTTTGGACCGGTTCCCCTACAATGAGCAGTTCTTC. The encoded protein is CASSLDRFPYNEQFF.

For this clone: A junction boundary mismatches the germline segment, possibly from a read error. The CDR3 DNA reads as TGCAGCATTGACGCAGCTGGGAACACTGAAGCTTTCTTT. Translated: CSIDAAGNTEAFF. The rearrangement links TRBV29-1 to TRBJ1-1; D gene unclear. From germline, CDR1 is SQVTM and CDR2 ANQGSEA. The CDR3 runs 13 residues.

This clone showed up just a few times. Other nucleotide sequences from this sample produce the same CDR3. The rearrangement joins TRBV19 to TRBJ1-1; 8 bases map to TRBD1. The V segment lost 3 bases and the J segment 0 bases; nucleotides outside the gene matches: 3. Germline-derived CDR1 and CDR2 are LNHDA and SQIVND (reference sequence). This CDR3 is 15 amino acids long. The CDR3 sequence: CASSIETGVNTEAFF. DNA of the CDR3: TGTGCCAGTAGTATCGAGACAGGGGTGAACACTGAAGCTTTCTTT.